A single sample is the source of the 23 T cell receptor beta chains below, sequenced in a study of cytomegalovirus exposure and HLA in healthy donors. Primers: 60 Vbeta forward and 13 Jbeta reverse. Using immunoSEQ multiplex PCR, the repertoire was profiled, and TCRdb retains in-frame clones only, with some absent. This sample carries about 110,000 clones, about 13% of them seen once, and the ten largest clones take about a sixth. Sequencing was done on a sample of PBMCs. These receptor sequences come from a man in his forties in good health and CMV-seropositive.

The V and J genes are TRBV5-6 and TRBJ2-1, with D maybe TRBD1 (6 bases). The germline V gene encodes CDR1 SGHDT and CDR2 YYEEEE. V was clipped by 1 base and J by 8 bases, with 10 bases between them. The CDR3 covers 13 residues. The CDR3 here is CASSLLRGDEQFF. CDR3 nucleotide sequence: TGTGCCAGCAGCTTGCTCAGGGGAGATGAGCAGTTCTTC.

This clone came up a few times. The chain employs TRBV10-2 and TRBJ1-2; 7 bases align to TRBD1. The junction had 9 bases not matched to a gene; V was cut back by 7 bases and J by 7 bases. The length of the CDR3 is 13 residues. The germline V gene has CDR1 WSHSY and CDR2 SAAADI. The CDR3 DNA is TGCGCCAGCACGGACAGGACGAACGGTGGCTACACCTTC. Protein: CASTDRTNGGYTF.

This rearrangement joins TRBV18 to TRBJ2-1, with 7 nucleotides matching TRBD1. V was pared by 3 bases and J by 11 bases, with 7 bases of the junction left unmatched. Germline loops: CDR1 KGHSH, CDR2 LQKENI. There are 13 residues in the CDR3. CDR3 sequence reads: CASSPGTVNKQFF. DNA for the CDR3: TGTGCCAGCTCACCGGGGACAGTGAATAAGCAGTTCTTC.

This clone has just a few counts. This chain links TRBV9 with TRBJ1-2, with 10 positions matching TRBD1. Trimming cost V 4 bases and J 8 bases; bases outside gene matches: 11. Germline V gives CDR1 SGDLS, CDR2 YYNGEE. The CDR3 spans 15 residues. CDR3: CASSPYPTGGRGYTF. CDR3 nucleotide sequence: TGTGCCAGCAGCCCCTATCCGACAGGGGGCAGGGGCTACACCTTC.

This clone was seen more than once but under ten times. The CDR3 nucleotides read TGTGCCAGCAGCTTTAGTGAGGGACAAGAGACCCAGTACTTC. Translating it yields CASSFSEGQETQYF. The V and J genes are TRBV11-2 and TRBJ2-5; D possibly corresponds to TRBD2 (5 bases). The CDR3 is 14 residues long. V was trimmed by 3 bases and J by 2 bases, leaving 10 bases between them. CDR1 is SGHAT, CDR2 FQNNGV, per germline.

The J gene is TRBJ2-1, the V gene TRBV5-6, with D unresolved. Trimming shortened V by 4 bases and J by 5 bases, and 16 bases separated the two germline ends. The CDR3 extends over 15 amino acids. Germline-derived CDR1 and CDR2 are SGHDT and YYEEEE. CDR3 sequence: CASSRGKNLNNEQFF. The CDR3 region has the DNA TGTGCCAGCAGCCGCGGCAAAAACTTAAACAATGAGCAGTTCTTC.

The chain uses TRBV2 and TRBJ2-1; the match to TRBD2 covers 10 bases. Germline V CDR1 and CDR2: SNHLY, FYNNEI. The CDR3 runs to 15 residues. The V segment lost 4 bases and the J segment 9 bases; nucleotides outside the gene matches: 9. The CDR3 loop is CASSAASGRGGEQFF. The CDR3 DNA reads as TGTGCCAGCAGTGCAGCTAGCGGGAGAGGAGGTGAGCAGTTCTTC.

This clone was seen just once. This chain connects TRBV19 to TRBJ2-3; maybe TRBD1 (6 bases). CDR1 LNHDA and CDR2 SQIVND come from the germline V gene (reference sequence). CDR3 length: 17 residues. V gave up 4 bases and J gave up 1 base, with 18 bases separating them. As DNA, the CDR3 is TGTGCCAGTAGTAACCTTCAGGGGACCGAAGGCACAGATACGCAGTATTTT. The encoded protein is CASSNLQGTEGTDTQYF.

This chain joins TRBV7-8 and TRBJ1-2; no reliable D call. Trimming left V 3 bases short and J 8 bases short, with 13 bases between. The CDR3 is 13 amino acids. CDR1 is SGHVS and CDR2 is FQNEAQ in the germline V gene. The CDR3 loop is CASSFTQNHGYTF. In nucleotides, the CDR3 is TGTGCCAGCAGCTTCACACAAAACCACGGCTACACCTTC.

The genes are TRBV28 and TRBJ2-1, with 11 nucleotides matching TRBD2. The V segment lost 7 bases and the J segment 9 bases; nucleotides outside the gene matches: 17. CDR1 MDHEN and CDR2 SYDVKM come from the germline V gene. The CDR3 runs to 17 residues. CDR3 sequence (DNA): TGTGCCAGCAAGCCCTGGAGACTAGCGGGACCCCCGGGTGAGCAGTTCTTC. Protein product: CASKPWRLAGPPGEQFF. Drawing the rest from reference TRBV28 and TRBJ2-1, the complete variable domain is DVKVTQSSRYLVKRTGEKVFLECVQDMDHENMFWYRQDPGLGLRLIYFSYDVKMKEKGDIPEGYSVSREKKERFSLILESASTNQTSMYLCASKPWRLAGPPGEQFFGPGTRLTVL.

This clone showed up just a few times. The V gene is TRBV2, the J gene TRBJ1-3; the D is unclear. CDR1 SNHLY and CDR2 FYNNEI come from the germline V gene. Trimming removed 2 bases at V and 0 bases at J, with 5 bases between. The CDR3 runs to 14 residues. The CDR3 spells CASSETASGNTIYF. Written as DNA, the CDR3 is TGTGCCAGCAGTGAAACAGCCTCTGGAAACACCATATATTTT.

The V call is TRBV18, the J call TRBJ2-1; D unclear. The CDR3 totals 16 residues. V lost 2 bases and J 0 bases, leaving 11 bases between the germline ends. The germline V gene encodes CDR1 KGHSH and CDR2 LQKENI. The CDR3 loop is CASSPDISSSYNEQFF. Here the CDR3 DNA reads TGTGCCAGCTCACCAGATATAAGTAGCTCCTACAATGAGCAGTTCTTC.

V and J are TRBV2 and TRBJ1-3; D might be TRBD1 (5 bases). The CDR3 has 14 residues. Between the trimmed V and J ends, which lost 3 bases and 0 bases, there was a span of 6 bases. The germline V gene encodes CDR1 SNHLY and CDR2 FYNNEI. The CDR3 DNA is TGTGCCAGCAGTGAGCAGGGCTCTGGAAACACCATATATTTT. It is translated as CASSEQGSGNTIYF.

CDR3 coding DNA: TGTGCCTGGAGTCGGACAGGTACTGGAAACACCATATATTTT. Amino acid sequence: CAWSRTGTGNTIYF. This chain joins TRBV30 and TRBJ1-3, with TRBD1 identical over 7 bases. V trimming: 2 bases; J trimming: 2 bases; junction bases outside the gene matches: 3. Germline V lookup: CDR1 GTSNPN, CDR2 SVGIG (reference sequence). This CDR3 contains 14 residues.

This rearrangement joins TRBV5-1 to TRBJ2-5; the match to TRBD1 covers 7 bases. Germline assignment: CDR1 SGHRS and CDR2 YFSETQ. There are 14 residues in the CDR3. V shed 3 bases and J 1 base; nucleotides not matched to a gene: 3. CDR3 nucleotide sequence: TGCGCCAGCAGCTCCGCAGGGGGCCAAGAGACCCAGTACTTC. Its protein is CASSSAGGQETQYF.

The CDR3 DNA reads TGTGCCAGCAGCTTAGATCTGACAGATACGCAGTATTTT. This gives the protein CASSLDLTDTQYF. The chain is built from TRBV7-9 and TRBJ2-3; D call uncertain. The V gene lost 1 base and the J gene lost 3 bases, with 5 bases spanning the gap. This CDR3 spans 13 amino acids. Germline V gives CDR1 SEHNR, CDR2 FQNEAQ (reference sequence).

This clone was found a few times. The V call is TRBV27, the J call TRBJ2-5; TRBD1 aligns across 11 bases. The CDR3 has 16 amino acids. Germline CDR1 MNHEY, CDR2 SMNVEV (reference sequence). Trimming took 4 bases from V and 4 from J; bases not matched to a gene: 8. The CDR3 sequence is CASSSPRDRGGETQYF. The CDR3 DNA is TGTGCCAGCAGTTCCCCCCGGGACAGGGGGGGAGAGACCCAGTACTTC.

The table lists this clone with a few counts. The J gene is TRBJ1-3, the V gene TRBV5-1; 9 bases line up with TRBD1. Germline CDR1 and CDR2: SGHRS and YFSETQ. V lost 1 base and J lost 4; bases outside the gene matches: 3. This CDR3 has 15 residues. The CDR3 sequence is CASSLWTGDGNTIYF. The CDR3 region has the DNA TGCGCCAGCAGCTTGTGGACAGGGGACGGAAACACCATATATTTT.

In DNA form, the CDR3 reads TGTGCCAGCAGCCCTGGACTAGAGGTCTACAATGAGCAGTTCTTC. It translates to CASSPGLEVYNEQFF. The gene calls are TRBV7-9 and TRBJ2-1; TRBD2 matches 7 bases. The CDR3 loop spans 15 amino acids. Germline CDR1 reads SEHNR; CDR2 reads FQNEAQ (reference sequence). V was pared by 5 bases and J by 3 bases, with 7 bases of the junction left unmatched.

This chain connects TRBV11-3 to TRBJ2-1; D ambiguous. With 5 bases removed from V and 9 bases from J, the gap between germline ends came to 14 bases. Germline CDR1 is SGHNT and CDR2 is YENEEA. This CDR3 comprises 13 residues. CDR3: CASSPLGLGEQFF. CDR3 bases: TGTGCCAGCAGCCCGCTAGGTTTGGGTGAGCAGTTCTTC.

The chain links TRBV9 to TRBJ2-7; D may be TRBD1 (6 bases). V was cut by 4 bases and J by 1 base, with 12 bases left in between. There are 14 residues in the CDR3. The germline V gene encodes CDR1 SGDLS and CDR2 YYNGEE. Here the CDR3 reads CASSSRTESYEQYF. The CDR3 region has the DNA TGTGCCAGCAGCTCCCGGACAGAATCCTACGAGCAGTACTTC.

This clone came up a few times. This chain links TRBV4-3 with TRBJ2-2, with a possible D match to TRBD2 (6 bases). Germline loops: CDR1 LGHNA, CDR2 YSLEER. The CDR3 extends over 15 amino acids. Deletions cut 0 bases from V and 5 bases from J, with 10 bases between. The CDR3 region is CASSQDRAGTGELFF. The CDR3 DNA follows: TGCGCCAGCAGCCAAGATCGAGCGGGTACCGGGGAGCTGTTTTTT.

The chain recombines TRBV30 with TRBJ1-1, with TRBD1 matching over 8 bases. CDR1 GTSNPN and CDR2 SVGIG come from the germline V gene (reference sequence). The V gene end was trimmed by 0 bases and the J gene end by 3 bases; junction bases not matched to a gene: 12. The CDR3 contains 17 residues. The CDR3 region has the DNA TGTGCCTGGAGTGTAAGACAGGGGACCACCGGTTACACTGAAGCTTTCTTT. It yields the protein CAWSVRQGTTGYTEAFF.